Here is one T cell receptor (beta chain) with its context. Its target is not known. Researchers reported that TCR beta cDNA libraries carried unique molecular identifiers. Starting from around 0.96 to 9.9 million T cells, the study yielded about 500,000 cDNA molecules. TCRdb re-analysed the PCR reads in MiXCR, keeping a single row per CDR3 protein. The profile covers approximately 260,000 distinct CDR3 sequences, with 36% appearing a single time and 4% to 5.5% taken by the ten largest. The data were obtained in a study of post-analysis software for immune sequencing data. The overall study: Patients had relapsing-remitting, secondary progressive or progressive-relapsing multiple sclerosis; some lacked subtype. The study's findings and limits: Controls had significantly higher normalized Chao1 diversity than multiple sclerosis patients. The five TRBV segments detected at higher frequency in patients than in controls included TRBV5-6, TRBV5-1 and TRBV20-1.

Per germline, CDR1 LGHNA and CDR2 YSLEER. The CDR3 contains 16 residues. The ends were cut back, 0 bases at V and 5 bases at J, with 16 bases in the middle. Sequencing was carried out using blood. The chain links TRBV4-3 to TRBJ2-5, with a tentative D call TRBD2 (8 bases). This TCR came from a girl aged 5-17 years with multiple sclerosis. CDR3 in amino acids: CASSQDSPGGGETQYF. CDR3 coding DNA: TGCGCCAGCAGCCAAGACTCCCCGGGAGGGGGCGAGACCCAGTACTTC.